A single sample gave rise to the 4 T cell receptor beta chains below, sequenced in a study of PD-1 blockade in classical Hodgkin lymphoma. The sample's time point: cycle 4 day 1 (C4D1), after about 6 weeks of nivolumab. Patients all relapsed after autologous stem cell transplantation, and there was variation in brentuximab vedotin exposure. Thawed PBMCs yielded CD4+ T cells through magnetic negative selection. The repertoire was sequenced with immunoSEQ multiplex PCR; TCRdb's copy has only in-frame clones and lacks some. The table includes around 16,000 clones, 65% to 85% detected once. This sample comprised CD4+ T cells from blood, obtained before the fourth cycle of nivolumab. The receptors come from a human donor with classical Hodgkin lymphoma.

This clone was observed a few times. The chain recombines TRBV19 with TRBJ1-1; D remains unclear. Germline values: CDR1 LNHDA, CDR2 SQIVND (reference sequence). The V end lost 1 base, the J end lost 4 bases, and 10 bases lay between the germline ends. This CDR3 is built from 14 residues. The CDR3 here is CASSIAAGGTEAFF. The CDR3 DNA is TGTGCCAGTAGTATAGCGGCGGGAGGCACTGAAGCTTTCTTT.

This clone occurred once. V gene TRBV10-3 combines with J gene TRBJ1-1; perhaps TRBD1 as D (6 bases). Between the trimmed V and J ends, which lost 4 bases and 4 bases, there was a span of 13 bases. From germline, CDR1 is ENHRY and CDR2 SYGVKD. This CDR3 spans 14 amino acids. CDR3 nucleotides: TGTGCCATCAGTGGTAGGGGGGAGAGCACTGAAGCTTTCTTT. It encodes CAISGRGESTEAFF.

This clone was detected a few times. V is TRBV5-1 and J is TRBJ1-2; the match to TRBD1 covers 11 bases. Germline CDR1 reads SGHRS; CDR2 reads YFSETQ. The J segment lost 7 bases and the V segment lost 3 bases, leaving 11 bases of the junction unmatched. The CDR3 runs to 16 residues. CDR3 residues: CASSSPGQGEERGYTF. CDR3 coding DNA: TGCGCCAGCAGCTCGCCGGGACAGGGGGAGGAACGTGGCTACACCTTC.

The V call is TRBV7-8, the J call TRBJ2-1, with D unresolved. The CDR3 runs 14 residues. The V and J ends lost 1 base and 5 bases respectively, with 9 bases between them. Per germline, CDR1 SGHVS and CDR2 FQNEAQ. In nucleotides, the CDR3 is TGTGCCAGCAGCTTAGGTTTTGAGAACAATGAGCAGTTCTTC. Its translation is CASSLGFENNEQFF.